This passage covers 17 T cell receptor beta chains from one sample sequenced in a study of patients and donors after allogeneic stem cell transplantation. TCRdb redid the calling of the RT-PCR reads with MiXCR, one entry per CDR3 protein. Of hundreds of thousands of distinct CDR3 sequences in the sample, roughly 17% were seen once. Sample: blood, either unsorted or a sorted T cell fraction (not recorded which). Source of these receptors: a human donor who was either an allogeneic HSCT recipient or a stem cell or donor lymphocyte infusion donor (not recorded which). It is not recorded whose cells these are; they may come from a transplant donor.

CDR3 amino acids: CAISVGQGTSYEQYF. CDR3 DNA: TGTGCCATCAGTGTCGGACAGGGAACCTCCTACGAGCAGTACTTC. The gene calls are TRBV10-3 and TRBJ2-7; 8 bases line up with TRBD1. CDR1 and CDR2 (germline): ENHRY, SYGVKD. The CDR3 has 15 residues. V lost 4 bases, J lost 0 bases, and 5 bases stayed unmatched.

In its sample, this clonotype was seen many times. The chain employs TRBV7-3 and TRBJ2-1, with D uncertain. CDR3 size: 15 residues. Germline V gives CDR1 SGHTA, CDR2 FQGTGA. The V end lost 3 bases, the J end lost 6 bases, and 15 bases lay between the germline ends. The CDR3: CASSFNSDPINEQFF. CDR3 nucleotides: TGTGCCAGCAGCTTTAACTCGGACCCCATCAATGAGCAGTTCTTC.

The chain is built from TRBV10-3 and TRBJ2-5; perhaps TRBD1 as D (6 bases). CDR1 ENHRY and CDR2 SYGVKD come from the germline V gene. Between the trimmed V and J ends, which lost 0 bases and 5 bases, there was a span of 7 bases. The CDR3 spans 13 residues. The DNA of the CDR3 is TGTGCCATCAGTGAGTCCAGGGGTGAGACCCAGTACTTC. Encoded protein: CAISESRGETQYF.

This clonotype was seen many times. This rearrangement joins TRBV5-1 to TRBJ2-2; the D gene is possibly TRBD1 (6 bases). Trimming removed 6 bases at V and 2 bases at J, with 14 bases between. This CDR3 spans 15 amino acids. Germline loops: CDR1 SGHRS, CDR2 YFSETQ. CDR3 bases: TGCGCCAGCACGGGCAGGGGATCCAACACCGGGGAGCTGTTTTTT. It codes for CASTGRGSNTGELFF.

The V and J genes are TRBV6-5 and TRBJ1-2, with D hard to call. Germline V gene sequence: CDR1 MNHEY, CDR2 SVGAGI. This CDR3 has 17 residues. Trimming removed 2 bases from V and 4 bases from J, with 20 bases in between. CDR3 nucleotide sequence: TGTGCCAGCAGTTACAGGCAGGACCTCTACTACCTCTATGGCTACACCTTC. This sequence encodes CASSYRQDLYYLYGYTF.

This clonotype was detected a few times. This chain uses TRBV18 with TRBJ2-7; TRBD2 matches at 10 bases. Germline CDR1 reads KGHSH; CDR2 reads LQKENI. After removal of 3 bases from V and 2 bases from J, the junction contained 10 bases not matched to a gene. This CDR3 is built from 17 residues. CDR3 sequence: CASSPLPLLAGAYEQYF. CDR3 DNA sequence: TGTGCCAGCTCACCTCTACCCCTGCTAGCGGGGGCCTACGAGCAGTACTTC. The variable domain in full, completed from reference TRBV18 and TRBJ2-7, reads NAGVMQNPRHLVRRRGQEARLRCSPMKGHSHVYWYRQLPEEGLKFMVYLQKENIIDESGMPKERFSAEFPKEGPSILRIQQVVRGDSAAYFCASSPLPLLAGAYEQYFGPGTRLTVT.

J is TRBJ1-2 and V is TRBV4-3, with D possibly being TRBD1 (6 bases). Germline loops: CDR1 LGHNA, CDR2 YSLEER. V lost 1 base, J lost 2 bases, and 8 bases lay in between. The length of the CDR3 is 14 residues. The CDR3: CASSQARGNYGYTF. In nucleotides, the CDR3 is TGCGCCAGCAGCCAAGCAAGGGGGAACTATGGCTACACCTTC.

This chain uses TRBV2 with TRBJ2-6; the D gene is possibly TRBD2 (6 bases). The V and J ends lost 4 bases and 2 bases respectively, with 12 bases between them. Germline CDR1 is SNHLY and CDR2 is FYNNEI. The CDR3 loop spans 16 amino acids. CDR3 in amino acids: CASSVGGSAGANVLTF. The CDR3 DNA reads as TGTGCCAGCAGTGTCGGAGGGTCAGCTGGGGCCAACGTCCTGACTTTC.

The chain links TRBV4-1 to TRBJ1-1; 8 bases fit TRBD1. The CDR3 sequence is 17 residues long. V shed 1 base, J shed 4 bases, and the junction held 11 bases outside the gene matches. The V gene's germline CDR1 is MGHRA and CDR2 YSYEKL. In DNA form, the CDR3 reads TGCGCCAGCAGCCAAGGGAACACAGGGGGGTTTAGCACTGAAGCTTTCTTT. It encodes CASSQGNTGGFSTEAFF.

This clonotype occurred a few times. The V and J genes are TRBV5-1 and TRBJ2-1, with 9 bases matching TRBD1. The V gene end was trimmed by 3 bases and the J gene end by 6 bases; junction bases not matched to a gene: 4. Germline V gene data show CDR1 as SGHRS and CDR2 as YFSETQ. The CDR3 consists of 14 residues. DNA for the CDR3: TGCGCCAGCAGCTACTGGGACAGGGTCAATGAGCAGTTCTTC. The encoded protein is CASSYWDRVNEQFF.

This clonotype was seen a few times. The V and J genes are TRBV24-1 and TRBJ1-1; D unclear. Trimming took off 7 bases at V and 1 base at J, with 12 bases between the two ends. This CDR3 is 14 amino acids long. Germline assignment: CDR1 KGHDR and CDR2 SFDVKD. The CDR3 coding sequence is TGTGCCACCAGGATCGGGCCGGAGAACACTGAAGCTTTCTTT. As protein: CATRIGPENTEAFF.

The chain links TRBV5-4 to TRBJ1-2; the D gene is possibly TRBD1 (5 bases). Trimming stripped 0 bases from V and 7 bases from J, with 22 bases between. The CDR3 is 17 amino acids. CDR1 is SGHNT, CDR2 YYREEE, per germline (reference sequence). The CDR3 DNA reads as TGTGCCAGCAGCTTGGATCAGGGTTTGCCAGGCCAGGGTGGCTACACCTTC. Translation gives CASSLDQGLPGQGGYTF.

CDR3 DNA: TGTGCCAGCAGCTTGGAACGGACCCCGGGGGAGCAGTATTTT. This gives the protein CASSLERTPGEQYF. V and J are TRBV5-4 and TRBJ2-3; possibly TRBD2 for D (6 bases). The CDR3 is 14 amino acids. Trimming cost V 0 bases and J 11 bases, with 16 bases left between them. Germline values: CDR1 SGHNT, CDR2 YYREEE (reference sequence).

This chain uses TRBV4-3 with TRBJ2-3; D remains unclear. CDR1 LGHNA and CDR2 YSLEER come from the germline V gene. Trimming removed 2 bases at V and 0 bases at J, with 6 bases between. The CDR3 has 14 residues. CDR3 sequence (DNA): TGCGCCAGCAGCCAAACTTTAAGCACAGATACGCAGTATTTT. Protein: CASSQTLSTDTQYF.

This chain joins TRBV20-1 and TRBJ2-1; D is perhaps TRBD2 (6 bases). The CDR3 has 13 amino acids. The V gene's germline CDR1 is DFQATT and CDR2 SNEGSKA (reference sequence). The ends were cut back, 5 bases at V and 7 bases at J, with 15 bases in the middle. The CDR3 here is CSAYTGSDNEQFF. CDR3 in DNA: TGCAGTGCTTACACCGGGAGCGATAATGAGCAGTTCTTC.

The sample holds a few counts of this clonotype. The rearrangement uses TRBV27 and TRBJ2-2; TRBD1 agrees at 7 bases. Trimming cost V 2 bases and J 5 bases; bases outside gene matches: 8. Germline V lookup: CDR1 MNHEY, CDR2 SMNVEV (reference sequence). The CDR3 loop spans 16 amino acids. CDR3 region: CASSLQGGAFTGELFF. The CDR3 nucleotides read TGTGCCAGCAGTTTACAAGGGGGCGCCTTTACCGGGGAGCTGTTTTTT.

V gene TRBV7-9 combines with J gene TRBJ1-3; D possibly corresponds to TRBD1 (5 bases). CDR3 length: 15 residues. Germline V gives CDR1 SEHNR, CDR2 FQNEAQ (reference sequence). The ends were cut back, 4 bases at V and 4 bases at J, with 14 bases in the middle. CDR3 sequence (DNA): TGTGCCAGCAGCTCGGGACCCCTGGGGGGAAACACCATATATTTT. Translating it yields CASSSGPLGGNTIYF.